Ten or more counts support the clone carrying this T cell receptor (beta chain). The data originate from a study of molecular identifiers for immune sequencing clone quantification. TCRdb reprocessed the PCR reads via MiXCR and lists one record per CDR3 protein. The table shows under 650,000 distinct CDR3 sequences, with around 20% occurring only once. V dropped 2 bases and J dropped 0; count of bases not matched to a gene: 3. Germline CDR1 SNHLY, CDR2 FYNNEI. The CDR3 has 16 residues. Based on a CD8+CD4-CCR7+CD45RA+ profile, naive CD8 T cells were sorted. This chain connects TRBV2 to TRBJ1-1, with 10 bases lining up with TRBD1. This TCR derives from a human donor in good health. Some libraries in this study had Jurkat cell RNA spiked in. The specimen sequenced was naive CD8+ T cells from blood, with Jurkat cell RNA spiked in. Subset defined: FACS-sorted CD8+CD4-CCR7+CD45RA+ naive T cells. The CDR3 sequence: CASSELGTGVNTEAFF. The CDR3 nucleotides read TGTGCCAGCAGTGAACTAGGGACAGGGGTGAACACTGAAGCTTTCTTT.